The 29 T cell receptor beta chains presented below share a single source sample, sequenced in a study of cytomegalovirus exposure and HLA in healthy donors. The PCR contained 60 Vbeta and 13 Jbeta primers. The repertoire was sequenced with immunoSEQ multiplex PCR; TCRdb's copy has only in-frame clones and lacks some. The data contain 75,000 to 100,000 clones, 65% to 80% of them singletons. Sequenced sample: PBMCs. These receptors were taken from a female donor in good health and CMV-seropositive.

In DNA form, the CDR3 reads TGTGCCAGCAGTTACAGGGGCGAAGAAAAACTGTTTTTT. This gives the protein CASSYRGEEKLFF. J is TRBJ1-4 and V is TRBV5-6; 7 nucleotides agree with TRBD1. The V and J ends lost 5 bases and 8 bases, in that order; junction bases with no gene match: 6. This CDR3 has 13 amino acids. Germline V lookup: CDR1 SGHDT, CDR2 YYEEEE.

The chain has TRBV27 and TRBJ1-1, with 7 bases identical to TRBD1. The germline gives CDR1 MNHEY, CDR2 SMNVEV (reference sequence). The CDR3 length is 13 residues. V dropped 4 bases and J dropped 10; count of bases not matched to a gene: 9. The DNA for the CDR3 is TGTGCCAGCAGTTCCCAACAGGGGCGCGGAGCTTTCTTT. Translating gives CASSSQQGRGAFF.

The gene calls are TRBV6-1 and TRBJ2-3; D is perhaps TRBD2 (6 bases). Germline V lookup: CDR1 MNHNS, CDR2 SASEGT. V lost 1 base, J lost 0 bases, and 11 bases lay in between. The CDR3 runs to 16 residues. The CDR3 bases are TGTGCCAGCAGTGAAGTTCTCCGGGGGAGCACAGATACGCAGTATTTT. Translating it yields CASSEVLRGSTDTQYF.

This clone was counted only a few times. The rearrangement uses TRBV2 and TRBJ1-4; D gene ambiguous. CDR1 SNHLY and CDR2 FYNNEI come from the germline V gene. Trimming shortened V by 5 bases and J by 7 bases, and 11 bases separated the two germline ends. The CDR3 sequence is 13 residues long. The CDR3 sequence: CASSLQKVEKLFF. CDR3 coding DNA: TGTGCCAGCAGTTTACAGAAGGTTGAAAAACTGTTTTTT. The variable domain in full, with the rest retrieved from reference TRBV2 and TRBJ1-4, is EPEVTQTPSHQVTQMGQEVILRCVPISNHLYFYWYRQILGQKVEFLVSFYNNEISEKSEIFDDQFSVERPDGSNFTLKIRSTKLEDSAMYFCASSLQKVEKLFFGSGTQLSVL.

The CDR3 protein is CASGGGSGRPQETQYF. DNA of the CDR3: TGTGCCAGCGGGGGAGGGAGCGGGAGGCCTCAAGAGACCCAGTACTTC. This chain joins TRBV2 and TRBJ2-5; 9 positions match TRBD2. Germline V gives CDR1 SNHLY, CDR2 FYNNEI. CDR3 length equals 16 residues. Trimming removed 8 bases from V and 2 bases from J; junction bases left unmatched: 12.

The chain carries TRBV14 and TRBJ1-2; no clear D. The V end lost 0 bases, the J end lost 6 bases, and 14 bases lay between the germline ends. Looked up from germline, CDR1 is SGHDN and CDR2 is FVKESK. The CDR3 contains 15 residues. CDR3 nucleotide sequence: TGTGCCAGCAGCCAAGACAGTTTGGTGCGGGATGGCTACACCTTC. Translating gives CASSQDSLVRDGYTF.

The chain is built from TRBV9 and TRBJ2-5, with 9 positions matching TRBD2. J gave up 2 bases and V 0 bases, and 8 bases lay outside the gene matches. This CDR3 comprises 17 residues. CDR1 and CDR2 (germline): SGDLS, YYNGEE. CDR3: CASSVGRGAGGQETQYF. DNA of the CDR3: TGTGCCAGCAGCGTAGGTCGCGGCGCGGGGGGGCAAGAGACCCAGTACTTC.

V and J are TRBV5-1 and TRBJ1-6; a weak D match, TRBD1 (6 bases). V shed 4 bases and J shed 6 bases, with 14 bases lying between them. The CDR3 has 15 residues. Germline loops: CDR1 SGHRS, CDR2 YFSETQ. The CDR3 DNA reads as TGCGCCAGCAGCCCTAGGACAGCAGTTAATTCACCCCTCCACTTT. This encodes CASSPRTAVNSPLHF.

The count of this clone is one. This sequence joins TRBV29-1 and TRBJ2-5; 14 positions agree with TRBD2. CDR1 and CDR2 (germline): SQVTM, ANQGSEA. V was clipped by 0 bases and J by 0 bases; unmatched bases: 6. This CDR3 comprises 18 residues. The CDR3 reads CSVEDGGLAGANQETQYF. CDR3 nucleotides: TGCAGCGTTGAAGATGGGGGACTAGCGGGGGCCAACCAAGAGACCCAGTACTTC.

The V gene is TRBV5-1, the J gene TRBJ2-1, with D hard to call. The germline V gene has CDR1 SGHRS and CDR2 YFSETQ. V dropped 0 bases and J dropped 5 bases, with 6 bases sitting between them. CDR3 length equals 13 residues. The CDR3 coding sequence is TGCGCCAGCAGCTTGGGGCAACACAATGAGCAGTTCTTC. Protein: CASSLGQHNEQFF. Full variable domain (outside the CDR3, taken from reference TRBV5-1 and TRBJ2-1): KAGVTQTPRYLIKTRGQQVTLSCSPISGHRSVSWYQQTPGQGLQFLFEYFSETQRNKGNFPGRFSGRQFSNSRSEMNVSTLELGDSALYLCASSLGQHNEQFFGPGTRLTVL.

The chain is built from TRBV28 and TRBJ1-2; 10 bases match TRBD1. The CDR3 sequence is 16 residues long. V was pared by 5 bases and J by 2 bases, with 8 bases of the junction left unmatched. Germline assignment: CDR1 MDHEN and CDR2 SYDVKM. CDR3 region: CASSPVPGQGNYGYTF. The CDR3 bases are TGTGCCAGCAGTCCGGTCCCGGGACAGGGGAACTATGGCTACACCTTC.

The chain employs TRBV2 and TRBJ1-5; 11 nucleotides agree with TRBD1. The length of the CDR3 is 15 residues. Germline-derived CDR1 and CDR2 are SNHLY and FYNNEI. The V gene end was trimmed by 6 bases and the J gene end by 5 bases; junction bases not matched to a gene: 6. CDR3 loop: CASRLGQGGDQPQHF. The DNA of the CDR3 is TGTGCCAGCAGATTGGGACAGGGGGGTGATCAGCCCCAGCATTTT.

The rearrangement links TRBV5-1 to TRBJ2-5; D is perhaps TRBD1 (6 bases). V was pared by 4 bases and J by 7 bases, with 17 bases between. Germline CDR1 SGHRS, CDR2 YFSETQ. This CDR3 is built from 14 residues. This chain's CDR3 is CASSLQQGPGTQYF. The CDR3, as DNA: TGCGCCAGCAGCCTACAACAGGGACCGGGGACCCAGTACTTC.

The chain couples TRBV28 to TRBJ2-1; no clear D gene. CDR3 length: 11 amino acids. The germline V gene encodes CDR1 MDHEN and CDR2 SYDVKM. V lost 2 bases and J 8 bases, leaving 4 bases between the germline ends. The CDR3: CASSLRDEQFF. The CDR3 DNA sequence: TGTGCCAGCAGTTTACGGGATGAGCAGTTCTTC.

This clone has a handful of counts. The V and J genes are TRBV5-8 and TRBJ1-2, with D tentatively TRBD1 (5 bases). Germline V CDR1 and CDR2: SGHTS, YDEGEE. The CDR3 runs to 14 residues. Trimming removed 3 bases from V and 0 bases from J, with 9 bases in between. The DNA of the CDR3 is TGTGCCAGCAGCTGGCAGGGAACTAACTATGGCTACACCTTC. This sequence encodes CASSWQGTNYGYTF.

The CDR3 here is CASSQEVGKLFF. DNA for the CDR3: TGCGCCAGCAGCCAAGAGGTCGGAAAACTGTTTTTT. V is TRBV4-3 and J is TRBJ1-4; no reliable D call. The CDR3 has 12 residues. Germline V gene data show CDR1 as LGHNA and CDR2 as YSLEER. V shed 0 bases and J shed 10 bases, with 6 bases lying between them.

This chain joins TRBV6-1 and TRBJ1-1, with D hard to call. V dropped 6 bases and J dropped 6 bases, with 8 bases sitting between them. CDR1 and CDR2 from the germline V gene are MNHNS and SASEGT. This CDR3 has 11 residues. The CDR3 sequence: CASSPLAEAFF. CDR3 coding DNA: TGTGCCAGCAGCCCTCTAGCTGAAGCTTTCTTT.

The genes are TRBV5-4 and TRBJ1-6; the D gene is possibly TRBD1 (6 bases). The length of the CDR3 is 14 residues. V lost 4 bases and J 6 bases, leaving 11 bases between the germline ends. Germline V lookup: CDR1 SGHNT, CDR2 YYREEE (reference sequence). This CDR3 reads CASSQRTVNSPLHF. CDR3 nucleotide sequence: TGTGCCAGCAGCCAACGGACAGTTAATTCACCCCTCCACTTT.

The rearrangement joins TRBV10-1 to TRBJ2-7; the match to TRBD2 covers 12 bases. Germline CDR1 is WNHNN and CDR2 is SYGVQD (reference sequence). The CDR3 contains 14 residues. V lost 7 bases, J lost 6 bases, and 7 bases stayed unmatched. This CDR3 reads CASTKTSGRPEQYF. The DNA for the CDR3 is TGCGCCAGCACTAAGACTAGCGGGAGACCCGAGCAGTACTTC.

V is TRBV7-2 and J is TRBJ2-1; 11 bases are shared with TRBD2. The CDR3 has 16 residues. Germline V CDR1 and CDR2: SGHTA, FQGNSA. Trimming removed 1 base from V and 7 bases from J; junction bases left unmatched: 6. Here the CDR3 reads CASSLGSGRGENEQFF. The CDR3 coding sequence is TGTGCCAGCAGCTTAGGTAGCGGGAGGGGAGAGAATGAGCAGTTCTTC.

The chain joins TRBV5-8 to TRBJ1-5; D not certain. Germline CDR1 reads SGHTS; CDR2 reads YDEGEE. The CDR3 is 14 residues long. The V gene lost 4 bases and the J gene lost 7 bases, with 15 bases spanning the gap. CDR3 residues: CASSPPLLEQPQHF. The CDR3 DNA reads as TGTGCCAGCAGCCCGCCCTTACTCGAGCAGCCCCAGCATTTT.

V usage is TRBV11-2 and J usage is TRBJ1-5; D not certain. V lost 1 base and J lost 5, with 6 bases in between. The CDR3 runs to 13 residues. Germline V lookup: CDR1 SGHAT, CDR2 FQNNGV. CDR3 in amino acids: CASSLVGDQPQHF. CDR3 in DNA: TGTGCCAGCAGCTTAGTCGGAGATCAGCCCCAGCATTTT.

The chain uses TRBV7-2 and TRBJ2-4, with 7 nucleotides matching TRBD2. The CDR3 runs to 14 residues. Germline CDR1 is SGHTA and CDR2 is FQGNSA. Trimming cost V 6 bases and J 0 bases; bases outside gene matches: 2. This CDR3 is CASRGGEAKNIQYF. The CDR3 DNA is TGTGCCAGCAGGGGGGGGGAAGCCAAAAACATTCAGTACTTC.

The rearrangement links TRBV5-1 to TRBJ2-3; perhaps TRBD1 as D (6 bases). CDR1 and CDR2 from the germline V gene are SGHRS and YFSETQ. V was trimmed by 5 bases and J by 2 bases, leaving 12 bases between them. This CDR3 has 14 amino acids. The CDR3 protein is CASRLTGLTDTQYF. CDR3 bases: TGCGCCAGCAGACTGACAGGCCTCACAGATACGCAGTATTTT.

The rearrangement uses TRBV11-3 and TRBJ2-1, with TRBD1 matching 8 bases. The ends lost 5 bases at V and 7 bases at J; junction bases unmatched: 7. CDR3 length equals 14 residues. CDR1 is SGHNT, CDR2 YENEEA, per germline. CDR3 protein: CASSRTGIGNEQFF. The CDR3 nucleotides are TGTGCCAGCAGCCGGACAGGGATTGGGAATGAGCAGTTCTTC.

This CDR3 is CASSSGWGVAGSYEQYF. DNA for the CDR3: TGTGCCAGCAGCTCGGGCTGGGGAGTAGCGGGGTCCTACGAGCAGTACTTC. This chain connects TRBV7-2 to TRBJ2-7, with 8 bases fitting TRBD2. The junction had 12 bases not matched to a gene; V was cut back by 4 bases and J by 1 base. Germline CDR1 SGHTA, CDR2 FQGNSA. This CDR3 is 17 amino acids long.

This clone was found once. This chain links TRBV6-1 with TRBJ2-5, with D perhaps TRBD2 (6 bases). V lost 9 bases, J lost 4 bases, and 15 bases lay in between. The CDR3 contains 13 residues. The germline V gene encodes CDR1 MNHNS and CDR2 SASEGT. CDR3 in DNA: TGTGCCAGTCGAAGCCGGGGGACAGAGACCCAGTACTTC. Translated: CASRSRGTETQYF.

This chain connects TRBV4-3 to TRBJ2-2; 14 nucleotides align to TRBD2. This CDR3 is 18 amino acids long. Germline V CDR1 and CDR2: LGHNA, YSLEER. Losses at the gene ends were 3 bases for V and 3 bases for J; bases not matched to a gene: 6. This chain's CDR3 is CASSHPGLAGGDTGELFF. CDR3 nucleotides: TGCGCCAGCAGCCATCCTGGACTAGCGGGAGGAGACACCGGGGAGCTGTTTTTT.

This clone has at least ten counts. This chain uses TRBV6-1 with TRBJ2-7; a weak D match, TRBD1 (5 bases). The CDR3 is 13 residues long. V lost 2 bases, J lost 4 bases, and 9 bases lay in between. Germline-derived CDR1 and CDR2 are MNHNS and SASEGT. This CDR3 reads CASSEWTTYEQYF. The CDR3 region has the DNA TGTGCCAGCAGTGAATGGACAACTTACGAGCAGTACTTC.